This TCR beta chain is from a study of blood T cell repertoires in COVID-19. This clone was recorded a few times. V was cut by 2 bases and J by 3 bases, with 7 bases left in between. The CDR3 is made up of 13 amino acids. TCRdb's copy holds only in-frame clones and misses some; the assay was immunoSEQ multiplex PCR. The sample shows about 140,000 clones, 84% of them seen only once. Sequencing was done on a sample of PBMCs or T cells enriched from blood (not recorded which). The TCR was taken from a man aged 35 to 55 with acute COVID-19. The V gene is TRBV12-3 or TRBV12-4, the J gene TRBJ2-5; tentatively, D is TRBD2 (5 bases). In DNA, the CDR3 is TGTGCCAGCAGTTTACACGGGGAAGAGACCCAGTACTTC. Residues: CASSLHGEETQYF.